This passage covers 10 T cell receptor beta chains from one sample sequenced in a study of T cells after posttransplantation cyclophosphamide. Cyclophosphamide on days +3 and +4 followed busulfan-fludarabine conditioning and a marrow graft. Sequencing used immunoSEQ multiplex PCR; TCRdb keeps in-frame clones, though not all of them. Among more than 10,000 clones listed, around 85% were seen once. The source was PBMCs, collected about 1,800 days after allogeneic stem cell transplant with posttransplant cyclophosphamide. Receptors originate from a female patient aged 50-65 years who received an allogeneic stem cell transplant from a related donor, was CMV-positive, and had no GVHD. Some T cells may originate from the graft donor.

This clone has a handful of counts. V usage is TRBV9 and J usage is TRBJ1-1; 9 positions match TRBD1. Germline CDR1 SGDLS, CDR2 YYNGEE. The CDR3 totals 16 residues. V was clipped by 3 bases and J by 0 bases; unmatched bases: 6. CDR3 in amino acids: CASSETGGHMNTEAFF. CDR3 sequence (DNA): TGTGCCAGCAGCGAGACAGGGGGACACATGAACACTGAAGCTTTCTTT.

The V call is TRBV2, the J call TRBJ2-1, with 13 bases identical to TRBD2. The CDR3 spans 17 residues. The V and J ends lost 11 bases and 0 bases, in that order; junction bases with no gene match: 10. The germline V gene encodes CDR1 SNHLY and CDR2 FYNNEI. The CDR3 nucleotides read TGTGCCGGACAGACTAGCGGGAGGTTCAGCTCCTACAATGAGCAGTTCTTC. It codes for CAGQTSGRFSSYNEQFF.

The sample holds one count of this clone. This sequence joins TRBV6-5 and TRBJ2-1; weak D call: TRBD1 (6 bases). Per germline, CDR1 MNHEY and CDR2 SVGAGI. The CDR3 is 16 residues long. Trimming took 4 bases from V and 6 from J, leaving 19 bases between them. CDR3 nucleotide sequence: TGTGCCAGCAGTTGGGGCCCCTCACAGGGTCTCAATGAGCAGTTCTTC. This gives the protein CASSWGPSQGLNEQFF.

V usage is TRBV10-3 and J usage is TRBJ2-5; TRBD1 matches 7 bases. Germline V gives CDR1 ENHRY, CDR2 SYGVKD. This CDR3 region has 12 residues. V shed 10 bases and J 5 bases; nucleotides not matched to a gene: 7. CDR3 bases: TGTGCCACCAGACAGGGTTTGGAGACCCAGTACTTC. Amino acids: CATRQGLETQYF.

The gene calls are TRBV19 and TRBJ1-5; no firm D call. This CDR3 is built from 16 residues. The V end lost 7 bases, the J end lost 0 bases, and 16 bases lay between the germline ends. Germline CDR1 is LNHDA and CDR2 is SQIVND (reference sequence). CDR3 sequence: CASTPRGVNSNQPQHF. The CDR3 DNA reads as TGTGCCAGTACCCCTAGAGGCGTAAATAGCAATCAGCCCCAGCATTTT.

V and J are TRBV5-4 and TRBJ1-1; no reliable D call. Trimming shortened V by 6 bases and J by 4 bases, and 10 bases separated the two germline ends. The CDR3 runs 12 residues. Germline V gives CDR1 SGHNT, CDR2 YYREEE (reference sequence). Written as DNA, the CDR3 is TGTGCCAGCACGGGGAGGCCCACTGAAGCTTTCTTT. Translated: CASTGRPTEAFF.

This sequence joins TRBV4-1 and TRBJ2-3; 7 nucleotides match TRBD1. With 5 bases clipped from V and 1 base from J, the junction kept 9 bases outside the gene matches. Germline assignment: CDR1 MGHRA and CDR2 YSYEKL. The CDR3 is 16 amino acids. Here the CDR3 reads CASSLRQGRGTDTQYF. CDR3 sequence (DNA): TGCGCCAGCAGCTTACGACAGGGACGGGGCACAGATACGCAGTATTTT.

V usage is TRBV5-8 and J usage is TRBJ2-7; possible D gene TRBD1, 5 bases. Looked up from germline, CDR1 is SGHTS and CDR2 is YDEGEE. This CDR3 comprises 18 residues. V gave up 1 base and J gave up 4 bases, with 24 bases separating them. CDR3 sequence (DNA): TGTGCCAGCAGCTTGCATGACAGCCCAGCTCGCCTTTCGTACGAGCAGTACTTC. Amino acids: CASSLHDSPARLSYEQYF.

The chain combines TRBV30 with TRBJ2-3, with 13 nucleotides matching TRBD2. CDR1 is GTSNPN, CDR2 SVGIG, per germline (reference sequence). The junction had 10 bases not matched to a gene; V was cut back by 4 bases and J by 3 bases. This CDR3 has 17 residues. The CDR3 coding sequence is TGTGCCTGGAACCCGACCCGGACTAGCGGGAGTACAGATACGCAGTATTTT. Residues: CAWNPTRTSGSTDTQYF.

The chain uses TRBV19 and TRBJ1-5; 8 nucleotides match TRBD1. This CDR3 has 16 amino acids. The V segment lost 6 bases and the J segment 5 bases; nucleotides outside the gene matches: 12. The germline V gene encodes CDR1 LNHDA and CDR2 SQIVND (reference sequence). CDR3 sequence (DNA): TGTGCCAGTAGACTCGGGACAGGTTACCGCTATCAGCCCCAGCATTTT. This codes for CASRLGTGYRYQPQHF.